This TCR beta chain stems from a study of T-cell memory formation after mild COVID-19 (dated by TCRdb to 2020 to 2022). About the study as a whole: TCR sequence clusters from the two donors were largely donor specific. Longitudinal TCRalpha and TCRbeta repertoire sequencing tracked T-cell clones expanding and contracting after mild COVID-19 in two donors. Two young, previously healthy adult volunteers, one female and one male, were included in the cohort. General conclusions and limits of the study: From day 15 to 85, contracting clones showed balanced CD4/CD8 phenotypes, whereas a second wave of clones that expanded from day 15 to 37 leaned towards CD4+. Some responding clones were detected in pre-infection memory, which suggested that pre-existing cross-reactive memory T cells had joined the SARS-CoV-2 response. Whether the second-wave clones peaking on day 37 were SARS-CoV-2 specific was not confirmed. Only a couple of mild cases were covered in the study, and larger cohorts including severe cases with pre-infection samples were considered necessary. Contracting CD4+ clones turned up mainly in the CM and EM memory subsets, whereas EMRA was where CD8+ clones were enriched.

Ficoll-Paque density gradient centrifugation was the method used to isolate PBMCs. The run used an Illumina NovaSeq 6000. TCRalpha and TCRbeta cDNA libraries were constructed by 5'RACE with constant-segment primers, with sample barcodes and unique molecular identifiers being introduced. RNA was extracted from every sample with Trizol reagent. Library amplification was performed in two PCR steps, and a second sample barcode and Illumina TruSeq adapters were introduced in the second step. Sequencing of libraries was performed on an Illumina NovaSeq with 2 x 150 bp paired-end reads. The authors' pipeline ran thus. Reads were demultiplexed and collapsed into UMI-guided consensus sequences with migec v1.2.7. Using mixcr v2.1.11, the UMI consensuses were aligned to TRA and TRB V and J templates and assembled into clonotypes. A clonotype was counted as expanded or contracted only when both edgeR and NoisET called the clonotype significant, with the noise models trained on biological replicates. For edgeR calls, the thresholds were a false discovery rate-adjusted p below 0.01 and a log2 fold-change of 1. As an exploratory analysis of dynamics, max-normalized trajectories of the 1000 most abundant clonotypes were examined by PCA with hierarchical clustering. Separately sequenced CD4+ and CD8+ repertoires were used to assign the CD4 or CD8 phenotype of responding clones. TCRdb handled the public reads itself, with Q25 trimming in fastp and clone calling in MiXCR, and kept productive beta chains. When rows share a CDR3 protein, they turn into one entry using the most common DNA and genes. The authors' filters were not applied to this entry. A total of about 560,000 distinct CDR3 sequences appear in this sample, 17% of them only once. Of the sample, approximately 8.1% is held by the ten largest clones.

Notes on this clonotype: Its cognate antigen has yet to be identified. Per-nucleotide qualities are absent, and no much larger clonotype sits a single base away.

The germline V gene (reference sequence) supplies CDR1 SEHNR and CDR2 FQNEAQ. For this chain, trimming is 5 bases at the V end and 4 bases at the J end, and the number of junction bases without a gene match is 7. Inclusive of the bounding cysteine and phenylalanine, the CDR3 is 14 residues long. The retained sequence is limited to the CDR3, 42 bases, with the frame set at the first base. The chain is made from TRBV7-9 and TRBJ2-7; TRBD1 fits 8 bases in the junction. The sample consisted of PBMCs or a T cell subset sorted from them (not recorded which). The receptor was isolated from an adult woman who had mild COVID-19 (a few samples of this study predate the infection). The sample titles of this study are shuffled in the database, so cell type and time point are left out; the donor was told from shared clones. CDR3 reads: CASSEEHRGYEQYF. The DNA reads as follows: TGTGCCAGCAGCGAAGAACACAGGGGGTACGAGCAGTACTTC.